This T cell receptor beta chain was found in a study of long-term antiretroviral therapy in people with HIV. In the study overall: A decade or so separates the oldest specimens from the later 2015 immediate-ART recommendation. Study outcomes and limitations: Comparison with controls showed narrower CDR3 length ranges in HIV repertoires. The data indicate that diversity increased after ART but remained below transplant donor controls.

With survey level as its setting, the immunoSEQ assay was v3.0. Assay used: immunoSEQ multiplex PCR; TCRdb lists only in-frame clones, some missing. This sample has about 28,000 clones, with nearly 95% found just once. Everyone in the study who had HIV was treated in the United States. The CDR3 length is 15 residues. V dropped 3 bases and J dropped 0 bases, with 12 bases sitting between them. Germline values: CDR1 SGHVS, CDR2 FNYEAQ. This clone is medium-sized within its sample. No antigen is known for it. The chain employs TRBV7-6 and TRBJ2-7; D possibly corresponds to TRBD2 (6 bases). The source is a middle-aged man with HIV. The sequencing here drew on unsorted PBMCs, taken 6.2 years after starting antiretroviral therapy. The CDR3 DNA is TGTGCCAGCAGCTTGGGGGGTTCTAGCTCCTACGAGCAGTACTTC. It codes for CASSLGGSSSYEQYF.